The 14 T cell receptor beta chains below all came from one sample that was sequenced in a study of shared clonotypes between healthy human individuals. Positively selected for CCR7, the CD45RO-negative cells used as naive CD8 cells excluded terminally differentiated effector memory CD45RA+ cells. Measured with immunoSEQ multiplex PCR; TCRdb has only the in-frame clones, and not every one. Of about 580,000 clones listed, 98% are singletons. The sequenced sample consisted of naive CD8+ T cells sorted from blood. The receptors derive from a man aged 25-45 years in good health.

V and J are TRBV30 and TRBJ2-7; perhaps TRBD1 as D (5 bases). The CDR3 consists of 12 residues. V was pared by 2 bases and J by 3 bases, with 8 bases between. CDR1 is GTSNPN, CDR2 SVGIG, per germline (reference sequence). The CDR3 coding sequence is TGTGCCTGGAGTTCAGACAGCTACGAGCAGTACTTC. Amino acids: CAWSSDSYEQYF.

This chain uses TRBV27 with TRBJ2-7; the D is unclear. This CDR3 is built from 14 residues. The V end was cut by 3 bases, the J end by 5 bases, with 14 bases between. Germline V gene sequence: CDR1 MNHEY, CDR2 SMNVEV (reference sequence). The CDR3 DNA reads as TGTGCCAGCAGTTTTTCTCGGTCCCGCGACGAGCAGTACTTC. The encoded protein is CASSFSRSRDEQYF.

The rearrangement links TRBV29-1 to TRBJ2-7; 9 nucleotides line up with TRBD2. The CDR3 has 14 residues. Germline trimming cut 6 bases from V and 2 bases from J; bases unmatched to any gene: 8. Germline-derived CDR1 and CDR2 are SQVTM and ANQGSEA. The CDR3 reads CSVRFRGRAYEQYF. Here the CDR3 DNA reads TGCAGCGTCCGGTTCCGCGGGAGGGCCTACGAGCAGTACTTC.

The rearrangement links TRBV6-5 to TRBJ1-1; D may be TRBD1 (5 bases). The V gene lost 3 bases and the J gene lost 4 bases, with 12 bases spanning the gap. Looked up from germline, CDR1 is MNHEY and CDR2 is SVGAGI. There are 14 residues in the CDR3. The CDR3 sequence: CASSYRQGGTEAFF. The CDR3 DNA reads TGTGCCAGCAGTTATAGGCAGGGCGGCACTGAAGCTTTCTTT.

CDR3 loop: CASSLGLAGRNEQYF. CDR3 DNA sequence: TGTGCCAGCAGCTTAGGGCTAGCGGGAAGGAACGAGCAGTACTTC. The chain is built from TRBV13 and TRBJ2-7; 9 nucleotides align to TRBD2. The CDR3 is made up of 15 amino acids. Germline-derived CDR1 and CDR2 are PRHDT and FYEKMQ (reference sequence). After removal of 0 bases from V and 5 bases from J, the junction contained 5 bases not matched to a gene.

The CDR3 sequence is CASAPQWSPQETQYF. DNA of the CDR3: TGTGCCAGCGCTCCCCAGTGGTCCCCTCAAGAGACCCAGTACTTC. This chain uses TRBV7-2 with TRBJ2-5; no reliable D call. This CDR3 spans 15 amino acids. V was clipped by 8 bases and J by 2 bases, with 18 bases between them. Looked up from germline, CDR1 is SGHTA and CDR2 is FQGNSA.

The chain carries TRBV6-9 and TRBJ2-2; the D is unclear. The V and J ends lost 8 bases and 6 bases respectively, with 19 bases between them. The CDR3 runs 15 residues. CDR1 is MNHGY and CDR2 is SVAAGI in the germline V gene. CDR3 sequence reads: CASFAPGVFSGELFF. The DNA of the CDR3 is TGTGCCAGCTTCGCCCCGGGCGTGTTTTCCGGGGAGCTGTTTTTT.

The CDR3 DNA sequence: TGTGCCAGCAGTCCTCTGACTAGCGGAATAAGGCCTGGAGACGAGCAGTACTTC. It is translated as CASSPLTSGIRPGDEQYF. V and J are TRBV27 and TRBJ2-7; 9 bases map to TRBD2. V trimming: 5 bases; J trimming: 5 bases; junction bases outside the gene matches: 19. The CDR3 consists of 18 residues. CDR1 and CDR2 (germline): MNHEY, SMNVEV (reference sequence).

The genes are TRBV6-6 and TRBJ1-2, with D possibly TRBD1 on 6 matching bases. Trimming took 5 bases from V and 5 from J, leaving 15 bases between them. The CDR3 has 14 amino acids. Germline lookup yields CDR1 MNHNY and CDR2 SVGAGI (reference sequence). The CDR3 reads CASSPRTAPYGYTF. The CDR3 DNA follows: TGTGCCAGCAGTCCACGGACAGCGCCTTATGGCTACACCTTC.

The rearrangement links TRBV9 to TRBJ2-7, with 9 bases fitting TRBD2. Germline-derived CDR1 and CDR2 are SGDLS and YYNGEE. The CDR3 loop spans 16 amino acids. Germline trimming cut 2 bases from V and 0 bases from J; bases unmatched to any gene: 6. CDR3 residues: CASSVSSSGSSYEQYF. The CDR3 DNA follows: TGTGCCAGCAGCGTCTCTAGTAGCGGGAGCTCCTACGAGCAGTACTTC.

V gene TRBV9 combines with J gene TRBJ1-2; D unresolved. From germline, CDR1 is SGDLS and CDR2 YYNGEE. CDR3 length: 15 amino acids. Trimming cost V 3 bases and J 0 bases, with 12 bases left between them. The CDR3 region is CASSAELQTNYGYTF. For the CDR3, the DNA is TGTGCCAGCAGCGCAGAACTACAGACTAACTATGGCTACACCTTC.

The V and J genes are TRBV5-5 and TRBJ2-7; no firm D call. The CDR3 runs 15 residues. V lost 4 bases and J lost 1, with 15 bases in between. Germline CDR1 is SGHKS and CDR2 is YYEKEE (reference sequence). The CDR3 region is CASSLRPVSSYEQYF. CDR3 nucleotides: TGTGCCAGCAGCCTCCGCCCGGTTTCATCCTACGAGCAGTACTTC.

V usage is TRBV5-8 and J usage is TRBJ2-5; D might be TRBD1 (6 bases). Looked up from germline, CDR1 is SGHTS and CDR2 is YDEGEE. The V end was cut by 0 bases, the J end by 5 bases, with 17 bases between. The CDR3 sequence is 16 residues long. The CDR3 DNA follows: TGTGCCAGCAGCTTGGAGCGGACGTTGAGGGGGGAGACCCAGTACTTC. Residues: CASSLERTLRGETQYF.

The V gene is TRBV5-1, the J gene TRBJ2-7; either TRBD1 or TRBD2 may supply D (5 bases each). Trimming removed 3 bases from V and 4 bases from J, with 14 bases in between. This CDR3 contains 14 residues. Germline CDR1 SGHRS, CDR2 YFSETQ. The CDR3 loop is CASSSTGTIYEQYF. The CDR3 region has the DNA TGCGCCAGCAGCTCGACCGGGACCATTTACGAGCAGTACTTC.